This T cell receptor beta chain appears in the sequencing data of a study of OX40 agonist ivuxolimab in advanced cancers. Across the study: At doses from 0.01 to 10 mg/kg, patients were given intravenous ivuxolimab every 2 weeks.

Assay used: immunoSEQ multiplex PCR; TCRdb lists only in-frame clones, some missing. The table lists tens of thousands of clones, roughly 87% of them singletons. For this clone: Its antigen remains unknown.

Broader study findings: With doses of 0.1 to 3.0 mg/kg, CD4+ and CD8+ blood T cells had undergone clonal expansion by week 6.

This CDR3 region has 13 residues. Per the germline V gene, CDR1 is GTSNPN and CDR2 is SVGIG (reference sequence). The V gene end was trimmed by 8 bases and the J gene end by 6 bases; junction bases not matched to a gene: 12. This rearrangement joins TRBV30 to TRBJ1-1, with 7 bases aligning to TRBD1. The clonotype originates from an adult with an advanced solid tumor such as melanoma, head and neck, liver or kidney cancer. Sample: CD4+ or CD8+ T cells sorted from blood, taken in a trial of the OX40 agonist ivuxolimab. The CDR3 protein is CALRRGGSPEAFF. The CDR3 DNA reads TGTGCCCTACGCCGAGGGGGCTCTCCTGAAGCTTTCTTT.